This is a list of T cell receptor beta chains from one sample in a study of T cells in narcolepsy. The assay was immunoSEQ multiplex PCR, and TCRdb's table has in-frame clones only and misses some. The table includes about 27,000 clones, about 84% detected once. Sequences were obtained from CD45RA- memory CD4+ T cells from PBMCs. These receptor sequences come from a human donor with narcolepsy. The CDR3 runs from the conserved cysteine through the conserved F or W.

V gene	CDR3 protein
TRBV2	CASNLQGPGNQPQHF
TRBV6-1	CASSGRGTPQETQYF
TRBV7-7	CASAERINEKLFF
TRBV7-9	CASSVSGGYEQYF
TRBV2	CARATGISYEQYF
TRBV5-1	CASSLWSGDEKLFF
TRBV10-1	CASSAEGGLGYNEQFF
TRBV9	CASKGPIAGAYNEQFF
TRBV14	CASSQVPWGGEFF
TRBV4-2	CASSQEVGYEQFF
TRBV2	CASSPGTGTDYGYTF
TRBV19	CASSDYSGANVLTF
TRBV5-4	CASSLRGAVKNIQYF
TRBV30	CARETTTSTDTQYF